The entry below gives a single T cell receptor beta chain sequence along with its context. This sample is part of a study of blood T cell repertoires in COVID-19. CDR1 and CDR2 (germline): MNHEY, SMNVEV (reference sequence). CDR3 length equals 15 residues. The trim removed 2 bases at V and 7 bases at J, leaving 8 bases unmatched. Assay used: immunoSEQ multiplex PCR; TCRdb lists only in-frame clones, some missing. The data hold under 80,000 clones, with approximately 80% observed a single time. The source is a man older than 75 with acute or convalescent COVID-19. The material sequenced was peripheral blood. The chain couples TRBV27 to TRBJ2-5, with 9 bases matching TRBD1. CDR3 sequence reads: CASSLKQGARVTQYF. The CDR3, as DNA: TGTGCCAGCAGTTTAAAACAGGGGGCGCGTGTGACCCAGTACTTC.